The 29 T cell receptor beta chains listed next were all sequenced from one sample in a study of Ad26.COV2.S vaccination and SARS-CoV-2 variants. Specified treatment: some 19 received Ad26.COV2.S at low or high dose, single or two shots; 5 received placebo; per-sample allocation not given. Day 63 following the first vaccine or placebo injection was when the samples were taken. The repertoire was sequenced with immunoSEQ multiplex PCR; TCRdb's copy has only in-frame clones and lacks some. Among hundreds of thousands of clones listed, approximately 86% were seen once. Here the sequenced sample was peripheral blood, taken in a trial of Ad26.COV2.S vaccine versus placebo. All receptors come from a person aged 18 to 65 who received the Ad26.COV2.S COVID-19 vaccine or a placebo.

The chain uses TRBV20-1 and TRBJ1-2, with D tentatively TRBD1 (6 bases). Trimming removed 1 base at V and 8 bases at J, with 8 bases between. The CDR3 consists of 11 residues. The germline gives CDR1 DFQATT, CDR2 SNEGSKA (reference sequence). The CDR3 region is CSARGGPGYTF. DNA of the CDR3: TGCAGTGCTAGAGGGGGGCCGGGCTACACCTTC.

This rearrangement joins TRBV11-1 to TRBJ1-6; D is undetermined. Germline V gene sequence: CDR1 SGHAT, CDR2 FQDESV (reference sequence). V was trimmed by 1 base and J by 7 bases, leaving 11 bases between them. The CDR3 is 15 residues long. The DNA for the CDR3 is TGTGCCAGCAGCTTAGGAATGGGCAGCAATTCACCCCTCCACTTT. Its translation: CASSLGMGSNSPLHF.

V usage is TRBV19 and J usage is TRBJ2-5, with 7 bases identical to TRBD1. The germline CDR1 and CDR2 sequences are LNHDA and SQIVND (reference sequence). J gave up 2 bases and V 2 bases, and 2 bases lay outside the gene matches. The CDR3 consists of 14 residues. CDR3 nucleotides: TGTGCCAGTAGTATAACACAGGGGCAAGAGACCCAGTACTTC. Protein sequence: CASSITQGQETQYF.

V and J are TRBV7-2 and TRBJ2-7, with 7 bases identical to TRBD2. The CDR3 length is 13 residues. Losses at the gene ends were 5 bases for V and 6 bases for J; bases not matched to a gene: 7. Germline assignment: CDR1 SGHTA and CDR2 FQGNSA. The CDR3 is CASSRLAPSEQYF. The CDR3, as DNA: TGTGCCAGCAGCCGACTAGCACCCAGCGAGCAGTACTTC.

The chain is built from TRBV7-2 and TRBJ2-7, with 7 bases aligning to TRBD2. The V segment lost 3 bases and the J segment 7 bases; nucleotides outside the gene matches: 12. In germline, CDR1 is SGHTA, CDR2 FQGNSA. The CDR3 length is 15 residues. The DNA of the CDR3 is TGTGCCAGCAGCTTCCCGCTAGCGGCCTGGGGAGAGCAGTACTTC. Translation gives CASSFPLAAWGEQYF.

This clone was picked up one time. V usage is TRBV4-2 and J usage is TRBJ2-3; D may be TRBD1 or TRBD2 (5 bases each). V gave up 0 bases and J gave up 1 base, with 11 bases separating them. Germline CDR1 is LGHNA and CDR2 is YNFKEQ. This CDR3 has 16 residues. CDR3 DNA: TGTGCCAGCAGCCAAGAGTGGCAGGGAGGCACAGATACGCAGTATTTT. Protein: CASSQEWQGGTDTQYF.

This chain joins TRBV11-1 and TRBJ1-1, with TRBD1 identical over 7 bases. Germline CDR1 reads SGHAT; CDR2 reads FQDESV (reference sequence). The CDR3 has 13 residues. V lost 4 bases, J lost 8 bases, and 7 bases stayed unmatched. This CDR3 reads CASSSTGSSEAFF. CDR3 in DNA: TGTGCCAGCAGCTCGACAGGGAGTTCGGAAGCTTTCTTT. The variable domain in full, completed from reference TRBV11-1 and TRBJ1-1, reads EAEVAQSPRYKITEKSQAVAFWCDPISGHATLYWYRQILGQGPELLVQFQDESVVDDSQLPKDRFSAERLKGVDSTLKIQPAELGDSAMYLCASSSTGSSEAFFGQGTRLTVV.

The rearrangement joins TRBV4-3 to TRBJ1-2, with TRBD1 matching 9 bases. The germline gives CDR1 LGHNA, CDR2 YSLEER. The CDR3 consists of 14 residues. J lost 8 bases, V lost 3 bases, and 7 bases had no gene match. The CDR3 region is CASSQGQGIKGYTF. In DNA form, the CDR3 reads TGCGCCAGCAGCCAGGGACAGGGAATAAAGGGCTACACCTTC.

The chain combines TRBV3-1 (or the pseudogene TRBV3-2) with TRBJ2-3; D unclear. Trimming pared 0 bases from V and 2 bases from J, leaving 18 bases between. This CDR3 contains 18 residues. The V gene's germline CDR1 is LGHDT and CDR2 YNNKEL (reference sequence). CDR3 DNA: TGTGCCAGCAGCCAAGAATGGAAGAAGATAGGATTCACAGATACGCAGTATTTT. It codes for CASSQEWKKIGFTDTQYF.

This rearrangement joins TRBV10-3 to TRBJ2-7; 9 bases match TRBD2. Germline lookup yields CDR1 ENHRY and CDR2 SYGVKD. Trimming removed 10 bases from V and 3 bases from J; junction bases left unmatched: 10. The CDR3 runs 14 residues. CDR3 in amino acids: CATNSGSTDYEQYF. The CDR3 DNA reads TGTGCCACCAATAGCGGGAGCACAGACTACGAGCAGTACTTC.

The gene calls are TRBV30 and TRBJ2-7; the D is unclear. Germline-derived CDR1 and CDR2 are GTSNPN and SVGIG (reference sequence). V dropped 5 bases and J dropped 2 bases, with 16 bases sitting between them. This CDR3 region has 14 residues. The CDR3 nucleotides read TGTGCCTGGGCACCGGGCCACCAAACCTACGAGCAGTACTTC. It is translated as CAWAPGHQTYEQYF.

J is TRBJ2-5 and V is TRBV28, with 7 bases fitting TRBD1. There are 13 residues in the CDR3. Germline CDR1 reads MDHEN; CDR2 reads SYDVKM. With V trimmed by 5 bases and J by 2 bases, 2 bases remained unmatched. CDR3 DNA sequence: TGTGCCAGCAGTATGGGACAGCAAGAGACCCAGTACTTC. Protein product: CASSMGQQETQYF. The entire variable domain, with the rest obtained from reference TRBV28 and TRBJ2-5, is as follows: DVKVTQSSRYLVKRTGEKVFLECVQDMDHENMFWYRQDPGLGLRLIYFSYDVKMKEKGDIPEGYSVSREKKERFSLILESASTNQTSMYLCASSMGQQETQYFGPGTRLLVL.

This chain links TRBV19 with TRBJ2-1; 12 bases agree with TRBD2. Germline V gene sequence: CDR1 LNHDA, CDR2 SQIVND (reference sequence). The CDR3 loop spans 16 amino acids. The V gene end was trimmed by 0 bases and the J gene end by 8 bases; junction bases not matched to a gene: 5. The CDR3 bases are TGTGCCAGTAGTATAGATCTCCTAGCGGGAGGGCATGAGCAGTTCTTC. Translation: CASSIDLLAGGHEQFF.

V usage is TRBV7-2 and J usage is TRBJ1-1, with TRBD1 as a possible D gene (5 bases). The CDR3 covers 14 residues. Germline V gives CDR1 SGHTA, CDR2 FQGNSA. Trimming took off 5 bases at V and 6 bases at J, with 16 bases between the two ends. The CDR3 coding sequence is TGTGCCAGCAGCCCCTCGGGGGGTCGGGCTGAAGCTTTCTTT. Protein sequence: CASSPSGGRAEAFF.

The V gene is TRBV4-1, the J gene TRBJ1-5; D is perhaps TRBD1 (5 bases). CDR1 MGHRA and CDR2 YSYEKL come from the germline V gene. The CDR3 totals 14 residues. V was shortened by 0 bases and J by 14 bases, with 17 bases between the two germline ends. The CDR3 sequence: CASSQDGLPGPKHF. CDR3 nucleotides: TGCGCCAGCAGCCAAGACGGGCTTCCGGGACCCAAGCATTTT.

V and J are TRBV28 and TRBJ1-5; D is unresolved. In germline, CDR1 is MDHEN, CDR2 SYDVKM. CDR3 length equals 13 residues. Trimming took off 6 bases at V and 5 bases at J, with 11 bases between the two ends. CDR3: CASRNNGYQPQHF. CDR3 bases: TGTGCCAGCAGGAACAATGGATATCAGCCCCAGCATTTT.

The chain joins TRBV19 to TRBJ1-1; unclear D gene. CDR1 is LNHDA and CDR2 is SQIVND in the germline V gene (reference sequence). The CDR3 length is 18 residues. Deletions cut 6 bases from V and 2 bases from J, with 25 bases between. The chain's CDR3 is CASSHRWSGALSNTEAFF. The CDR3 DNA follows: TGTGCCAGTAGCCATAGGTGGTCCGGAGCCTTATCCAACACTGAAGCTTTCTTT.

The CDR3 nucleotides are TGTGCCAGCAGCTACCGCTCAGGGGTTTACGAGCAGTACTTC. It yields the protein CASSYRSGVYEQYF. The chain has TRBV7-6 and TRBJ2-7; tentatively, D is TRBD1 (6 bases). With 4 bases removed from V and 4 bases from J, the gap between germline ends came to 14 bases. CDR3 length equals 14 residues. The germline CDR1 and CDR2 sequences are SGHVS and FNYEAQ. The full variable domain, its missing parts supplied by reference TRBV7-6 and TRBJ2-7, is GAGVSQSPRYKVTKRGQDVALRCDPISGHVSLYWYRQALGQGPEFLTYFNYEAQQDKSGLPNDRFSAERPEGSISTLTIQRTEQRDSAMYRCASSYRSGVYEQYFGPGTRLTVT.

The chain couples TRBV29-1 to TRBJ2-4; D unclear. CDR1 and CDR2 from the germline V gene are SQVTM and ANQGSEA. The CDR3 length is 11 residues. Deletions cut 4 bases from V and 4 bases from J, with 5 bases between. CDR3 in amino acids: CSVVSKNIQYF. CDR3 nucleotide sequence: TGCAGCGTTGTATCTAAAAACATTCAGTACTTC.

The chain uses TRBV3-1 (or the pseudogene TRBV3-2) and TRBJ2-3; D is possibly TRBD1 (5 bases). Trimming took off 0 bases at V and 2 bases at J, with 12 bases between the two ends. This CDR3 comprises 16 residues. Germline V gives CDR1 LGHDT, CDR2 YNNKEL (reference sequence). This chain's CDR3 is CASSQDTGPLTDTQYF. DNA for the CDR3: TGTGCCAGCAGCCAAGATACAGGACCGCTCACAGATACGCAGTATTTT.

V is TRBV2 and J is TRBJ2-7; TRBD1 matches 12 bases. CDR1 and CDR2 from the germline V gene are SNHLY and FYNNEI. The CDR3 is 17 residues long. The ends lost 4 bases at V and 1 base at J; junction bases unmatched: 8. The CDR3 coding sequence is TGTGCCAGCAGTGTTAGCGGGACAGGGGGCGCTTCCTACGAGCAGTACTTC. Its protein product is CASSVSGTGGASYEQYF.

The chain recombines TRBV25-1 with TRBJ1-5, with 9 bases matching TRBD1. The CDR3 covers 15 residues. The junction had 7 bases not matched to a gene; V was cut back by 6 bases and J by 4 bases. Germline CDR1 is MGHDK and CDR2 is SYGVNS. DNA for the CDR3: TGTGCCAGCAGCCTAGGGACAGGGTTGAATCAGCCCCAGCATTTT. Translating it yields CASSLGTGLNQPQHF.

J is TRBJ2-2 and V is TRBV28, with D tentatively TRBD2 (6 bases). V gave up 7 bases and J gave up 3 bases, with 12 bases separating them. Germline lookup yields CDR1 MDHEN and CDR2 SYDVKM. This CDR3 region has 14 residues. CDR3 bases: TGTGCCAGCAAGGAGGGGACGGACACCGGGGAGCTGTTTTTT. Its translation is CASKEGTDTGELFF.

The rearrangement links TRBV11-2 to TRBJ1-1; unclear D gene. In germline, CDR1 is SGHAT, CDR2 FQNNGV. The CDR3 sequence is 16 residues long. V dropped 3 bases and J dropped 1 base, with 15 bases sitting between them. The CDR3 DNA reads TGTGCCAGCAGCTTTAGGGCCAACCTAGGGAACACTGAAGCTTTCTTT. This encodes CASSFRANLGNTEAFF.

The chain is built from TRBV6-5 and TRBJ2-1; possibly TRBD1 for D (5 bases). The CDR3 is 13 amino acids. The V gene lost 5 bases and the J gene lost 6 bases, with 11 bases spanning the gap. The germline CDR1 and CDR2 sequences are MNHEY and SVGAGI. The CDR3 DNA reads TGTGCCAGCAGTCCCCAGGGTCCCAATGAGCAGTTCTTC. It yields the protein CASSPQGPNEQFF.

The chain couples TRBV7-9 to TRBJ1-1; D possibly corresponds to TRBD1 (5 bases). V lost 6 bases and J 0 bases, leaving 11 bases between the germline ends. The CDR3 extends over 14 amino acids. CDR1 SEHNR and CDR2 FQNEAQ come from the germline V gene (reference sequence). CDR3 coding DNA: TGTGCCAGCAGTCCCAGGGTCCTGAACACTGAAGCTTTCTTT. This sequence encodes CASSPRVLNTEAFF.

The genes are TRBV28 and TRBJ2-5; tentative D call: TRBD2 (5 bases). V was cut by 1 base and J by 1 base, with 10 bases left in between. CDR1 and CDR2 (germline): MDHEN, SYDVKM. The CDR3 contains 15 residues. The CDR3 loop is CASSLSREIQETQYF. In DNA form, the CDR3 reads TGTGCCAGCAGTTTATCGAGGGAAATCCAAGAGACCCAGTACTTC.

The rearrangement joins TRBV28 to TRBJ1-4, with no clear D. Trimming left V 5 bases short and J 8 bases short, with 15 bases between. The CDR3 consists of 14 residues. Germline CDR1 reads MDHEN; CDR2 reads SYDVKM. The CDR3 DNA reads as TGTGCCAGCAGTATGGACGGTGGGAACGAAAAACTGTTTTTT. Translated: CASSMDGGNEKLFF.

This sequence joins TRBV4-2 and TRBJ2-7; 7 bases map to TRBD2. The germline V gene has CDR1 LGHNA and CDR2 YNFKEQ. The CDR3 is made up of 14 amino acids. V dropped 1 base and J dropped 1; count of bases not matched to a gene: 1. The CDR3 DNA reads TGTGCCAGCAGCCAAGGGGAGGGGTCCTACGAGCAGTACTTC. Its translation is CASSQGEGSYEQYF.